This T cell receptor beta chain appears in the sequencing data of a study of blood T cell repertoires in COVID-19. In the study's own analysis: How many nucleated cells were present was estimated from reference gene primer amplification. Profiled with immunoSEQ multiplex PCR; TCRdb holds only in-frame clones, not every one. Clone size and the V and J calls come from that table; the DNA yielded D and trimming. Among approximately 45,000 clones listed, approximately 90% were seen once. Germline values: CDR1 SGHDT, CDR2 YYEEEE. Deletions cut 3 bases from V and 4 bases from J, with 13 bases between. CDR3 length: 14 amino acids.

The sample was peripheral blood. The chain couples TRBV5-6 to TRBJ1-1, with unresolved D. The source is a man between 65 and 80 years old with acute or convalescent COVID-19. The CDR3 nucleotides are TGTGCCAGCAGCTCCCAGGCTGGGCCCACTGAAGCTTTCTTT. It codes for CASSSQAGPTEAFF.